Detailed here is one T cell receptor beta chain. No antigen is known for it. Repertoires were generated with immunoSEQ multiplex PCR, while TCRdb's copy carries only in-frame clones and drops some. The sample has nearly 2 million clones, over 85% seen once. In germline, CDR1 is SGHNT, CDR2 YYREEE (reference sequence). V lost 4 bases, J lost 0 bases, and 8 bases lay in between. The CDR3 extends over 14 amino acids. Positive CCR7 selection of CD45RO-negative cells yielded the naive CD8 cells, and terminally differentiated effector memory CD45RA+ cells were excluded. The data originate from a study of shared clonotypes between healthy human individuals. Overall study findings and caveats: Collection of samples was limited to blood; tissue repertoires likely differ. Larger estimated richness was generally seen in naive subsets than in memory subsets.

V usage is TRBV5-4 and J usage is TRBJ1-5, with D uncertain. This clonotype was obtained from a man aged 18 to 30 in good health. Sequencing input: naive CD8+ T cells sorted from blood. Here the CDR3 DNA reads TGTGCCAGCAGCCGTCCGATTAGCAATCAGCCCCAGCATTTT. Its translation: CASSRPISNQPQHF.